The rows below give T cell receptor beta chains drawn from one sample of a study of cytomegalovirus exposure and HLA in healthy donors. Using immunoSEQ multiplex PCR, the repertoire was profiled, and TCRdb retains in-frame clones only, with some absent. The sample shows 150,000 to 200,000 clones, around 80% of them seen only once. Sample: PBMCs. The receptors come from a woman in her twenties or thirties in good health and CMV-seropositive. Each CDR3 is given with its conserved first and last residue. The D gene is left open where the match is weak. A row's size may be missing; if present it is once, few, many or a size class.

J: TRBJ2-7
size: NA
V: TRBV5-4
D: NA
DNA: TGTGCCAGCAGCAAGGACACCAGGAGCTCCTACGAGCAGTACTTC
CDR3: CASSKDTRSSYEQYF

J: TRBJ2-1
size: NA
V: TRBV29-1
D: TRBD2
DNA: TGCAGCGTTGTCCAGCGGGGGACGTACTACAATGAGCAGTTCTTC
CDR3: CSVVQRGTYYNEQFF

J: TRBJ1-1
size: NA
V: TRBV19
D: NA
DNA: TGTGCCAGTAGTATTATTTCGGGGATGAACACTGAAGCTTTCTTT
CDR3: CASSIISGMNTEAFF

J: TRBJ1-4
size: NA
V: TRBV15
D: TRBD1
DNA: TGTGCCACCAGCAGAGGTTTCAGGGGGCGAGCTGAAAAACTGTTTTTT
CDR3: CATSRGFRGRAEKLFF

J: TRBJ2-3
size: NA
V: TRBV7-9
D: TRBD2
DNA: TGTGCCAGCAGTCCGACTAGCGGGAGTAATGCAGATACGCAGTATTTT
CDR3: CASSPTSGSNADTQYF

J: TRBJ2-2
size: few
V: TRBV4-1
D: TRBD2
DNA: TGCGCCAGCAGCCAAGAAAAGCGGGGGGGGCGCAGGGAGCTGTTTTTT
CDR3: CASSQEKRGGRRELFF

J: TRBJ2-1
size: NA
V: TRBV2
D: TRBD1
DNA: TGTGCCATTAGGGGGCTCCATGAGCAGTTCTTC
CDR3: CAIRGLHEQFF

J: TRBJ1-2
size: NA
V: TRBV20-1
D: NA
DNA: TGCAGTGCCGTCAGGGACTATGGCTACACCTTC
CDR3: CSAVRDYGYTF

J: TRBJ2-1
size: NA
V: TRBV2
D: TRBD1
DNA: TGTGCCAGCAACCTCATGACAGGGCTACAGTTCTTC
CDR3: CASNLMTGLQFF

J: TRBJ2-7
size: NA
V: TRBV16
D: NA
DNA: TGTGCCAGCAGCCCCAGGCCACAGGGCCCGGACGAGCAGTACTTC
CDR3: CASSPRPQGPDEQYF

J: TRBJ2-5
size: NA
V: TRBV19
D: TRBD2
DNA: TGTGCCAGTAGTTTGGTAGCGGGAGAGACCCAGTACTTC
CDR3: CASSLVAGETQYF

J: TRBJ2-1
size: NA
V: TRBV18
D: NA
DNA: TGTGCCAGCTCACCCCTCCAGGTTTACAATGAGCAGTTCTTC
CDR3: CASSPLQVYNEQFF

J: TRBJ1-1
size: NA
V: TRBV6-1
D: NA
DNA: TGTGCCAGCAGTGAAGAAGTTGGGTCAGGGAACACTGAAGCTTTCTTT
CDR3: CASSEEVGSGNTEAFF

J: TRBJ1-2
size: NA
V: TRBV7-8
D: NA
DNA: TGTGCCAGCAGCTTGTTAGGTACCAGGAACTATGGCTACACCTTC
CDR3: CASSLLGTRNYGYTF

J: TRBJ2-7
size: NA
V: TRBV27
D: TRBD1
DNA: TGTGCCAGCAGCCGGGACAGGGGGCCCCCGAGCTCCTACGAGCAGTACTTC
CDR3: CASSRDRGPPSSYEQYF

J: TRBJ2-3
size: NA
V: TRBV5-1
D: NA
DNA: TGCGCCAGCACCGACATCGAGAAAGATACGCAGTATTTT
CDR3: CASTDIEKDTQYF

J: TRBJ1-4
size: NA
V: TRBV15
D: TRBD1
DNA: TGTGCCACCAGCAGACAGAGTCCCGGGACAGGGGGCGGTGAAAAACTGTTTTTT
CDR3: CATSRQSPGTGGGEKLFF